A single count supports the clone carrying this T cell receptor beta chain. The data derive from a study of long-term antiretroviral therapy in people with HIV. Survey-level resolution applied to immunoSEQ assay v3.0. Sequencing efforts were directed toward about 35,000-55,000 T-cell genomes per sample. Produced via immunoSEQ multiplex PCR; TCRdb's table is partial and in-frame only. The table records 36,000 or so clones, roughly four fifths of them present only once. All participants with HIV were treated in the United States. CDR3 size: 14 residues. V dropped 2 bases and J dropped 8 bases, with 14 bases sitting between them. Looked up from germline, CDR1 is SGHDT and CDR2 is YYEEEE.

The source of this sequence is a man aged 18 to 29 with HIV. The J gene is TRBJ2-1, the V gene TRBV5-6; D possibly uses TRBD1 or TRBD2 (5 bases each). The sequenced sample was unsorted PBMCs, obtained 0.6 years after starting antiretroviral therapy. The CDR3 DNA is TGTGCCAGCAGCTTCGAACAGGCCGGGGATGAGCAGTTCTTC. Amino acid sequence: CASSFEQAGDEQFF.